This T cell receptor (beta chain) is from a study of siplizumab effects on memory and regulatory T cells. Study-level points and caveats: Most proliferating CD4+ or CD8+ clones, roughly 75-96%, had no naive or memory assignment. Contribution to the alloresponse seemed major for naive T cells, which also seemed more diverse than memory cells. Where siplizumab was present, mappable alloreactive CD4+ clones averaged around 69% Treg-derived, compared with 25% to 30% in controls.

Germline V CDR1 and CDR2: SNHLY, FYNNEI. The CDR3 has 14 amino acids. V was shortened by 7 bases and J by 4 bases, with 15 bases between the two germline ends. Profiled with immunoSEQ multiplex PCR; TCRdb holds only in-frame clones, not every one. Of 100,000 or so clones detected, approximately 92% appear once; the ten largest clones hold 2.5% to 3%. As concerns this clone: Its antigen is unknown.

The chain couples TRBV2 to TRBJ2-3; D is possibly TRBD1 (6 bases). Specimen: CD4+ T cells sorted from blood. This sequence was found in a human donor in good health. Some clones in this sample may be carry-over from other donors' samples. This CDR3 reads CASTIWDNPDTQYF. In DNA, the CDR3 is TGTGCCAGCACCATATGGGACAATCCAGATACGCAGTATTTT. Full variable domain (remainder filled in from reference TRBV2 and TRBJ2-3): EPEVTQTPSHQVTQMGQEVILRCVPISNHLYFYWYRQILGQKVEFLVSFYNNEISEKSEIFDDQFSVERPDGSNFTLKIRSTKLEDSAMYFCASTIWDNPDTQYFGPGTRLTVL.